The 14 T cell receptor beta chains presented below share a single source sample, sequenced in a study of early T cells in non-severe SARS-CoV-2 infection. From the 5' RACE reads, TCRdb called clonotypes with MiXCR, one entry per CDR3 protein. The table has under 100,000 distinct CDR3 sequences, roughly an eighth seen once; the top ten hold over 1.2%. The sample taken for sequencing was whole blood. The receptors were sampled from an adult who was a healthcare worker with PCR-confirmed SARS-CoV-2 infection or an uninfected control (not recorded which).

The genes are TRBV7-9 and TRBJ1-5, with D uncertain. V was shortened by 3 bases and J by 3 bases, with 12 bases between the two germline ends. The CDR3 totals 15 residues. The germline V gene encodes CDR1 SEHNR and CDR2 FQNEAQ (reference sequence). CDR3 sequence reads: CASSLEGSNNQPQHF. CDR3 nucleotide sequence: TGTGCCAGCAGCTTGGAGGGCAGCAACAATCAGCCCCAGCATTTT.

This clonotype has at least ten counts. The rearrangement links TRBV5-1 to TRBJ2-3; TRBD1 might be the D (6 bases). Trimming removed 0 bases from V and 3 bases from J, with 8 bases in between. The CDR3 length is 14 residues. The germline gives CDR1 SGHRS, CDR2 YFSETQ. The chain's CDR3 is CASSLEQGTDTQYF. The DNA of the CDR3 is TGCGCCAGCAGCTTGGAGCAGGGGACAGATACGCAGTATTTT.

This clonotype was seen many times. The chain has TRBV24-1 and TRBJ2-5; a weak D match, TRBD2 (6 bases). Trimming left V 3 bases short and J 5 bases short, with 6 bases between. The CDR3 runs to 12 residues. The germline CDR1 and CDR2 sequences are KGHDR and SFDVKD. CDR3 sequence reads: CATSDAGETQYF. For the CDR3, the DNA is TGTGCCACCAGTGATGCGGGGGAGACCCAGTACTTC.

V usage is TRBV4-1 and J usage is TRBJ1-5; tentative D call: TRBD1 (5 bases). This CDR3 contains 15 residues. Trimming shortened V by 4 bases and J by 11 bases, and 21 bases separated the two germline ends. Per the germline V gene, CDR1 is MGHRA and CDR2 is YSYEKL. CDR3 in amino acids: CASSPGIAGVGAQHF. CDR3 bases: TGCGCCAGCAGCCCGGGAATAGCGGGGGTCGGGGCCCAGCATTTT.

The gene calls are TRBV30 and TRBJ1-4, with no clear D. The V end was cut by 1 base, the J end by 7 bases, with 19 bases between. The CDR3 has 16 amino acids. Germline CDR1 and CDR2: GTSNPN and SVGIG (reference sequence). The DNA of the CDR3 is TGTGCCTGGAGTGCTTCGGATAGAAGGATTAGTGAAAAACTGTTTTTT. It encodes CAWSASDRRISEKLFF.

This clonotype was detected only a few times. The CDR3 loop reads CASSRTDNYGYTF. In DNA, the CDR3 is TGCGCCAGCAGCCGGACGGATAACTATGGCTACACCTTC. The chain recombines TRBV5-1 with TRBJ1-2; the D is unclear. The CDR3 length is 13 residues. Germline loops: CDR1 SGHRS, CDR2 YFSETQ. Trimming removed 4 bases from V and 1 base from J, with 8 bases in between.

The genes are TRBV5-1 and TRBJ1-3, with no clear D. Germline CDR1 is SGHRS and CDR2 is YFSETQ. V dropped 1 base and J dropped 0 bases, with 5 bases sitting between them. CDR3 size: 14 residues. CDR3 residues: CASSLTDSGNTIYF. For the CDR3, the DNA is TGCGCCAGCAGCTTGACCGACTCTGGAAACACCATATATTTT.

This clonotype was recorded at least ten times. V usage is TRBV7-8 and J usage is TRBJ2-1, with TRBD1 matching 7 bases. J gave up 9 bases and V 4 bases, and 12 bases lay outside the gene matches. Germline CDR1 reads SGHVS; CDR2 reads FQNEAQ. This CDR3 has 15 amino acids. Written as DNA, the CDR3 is TGTGCCAGCAGCTCCCGGGACAGTTTTATCAGTGAGCAGTTCTTC. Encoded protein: CASSSRDSFISEQFF.

The CDR3: CASSVREGTNEQFF. The CDR3 nucleotides read TGTGCCAGCAGCGTTCGAGAGGGGACCAATGAGCAGTTCTTC. The J gene is TRBJ2-1, the V gene TRBV5-5; either TRBD1 or TRBD2 may fit D (5 bases each). The germline V and J ends were trimmed by 4 bases and 6 bases, with 14 bases remaining between them. Germline assignment: CDR1 SGHKS and CDR2 YYEKEE (reference sequence). The CDR3 has 14 residues.

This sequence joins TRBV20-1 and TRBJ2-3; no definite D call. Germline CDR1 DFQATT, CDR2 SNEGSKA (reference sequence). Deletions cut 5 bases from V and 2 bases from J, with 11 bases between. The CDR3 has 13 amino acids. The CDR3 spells CSAQTAFTDTQYF. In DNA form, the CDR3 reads TGCAGTGCTCAAACAGCTTTCACAGATACGCAGTATTTT.

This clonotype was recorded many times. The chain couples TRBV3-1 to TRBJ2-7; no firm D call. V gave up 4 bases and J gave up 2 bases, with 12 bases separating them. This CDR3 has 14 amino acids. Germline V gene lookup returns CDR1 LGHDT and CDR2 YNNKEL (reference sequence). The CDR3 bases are TGTGCCAGCAGCCCCCCGACACTTACCTACGAGCAGTACTTC. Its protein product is CASSPPTLTYEQYF.

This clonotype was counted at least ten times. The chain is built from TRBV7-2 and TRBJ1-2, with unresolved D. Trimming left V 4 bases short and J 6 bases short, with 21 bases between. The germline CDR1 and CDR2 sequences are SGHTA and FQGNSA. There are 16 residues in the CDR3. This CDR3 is CASSSTLFAALDGYTF. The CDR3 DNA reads TGTGCCAGCAGCTCAACACTGTTTGCGGCGTTAGATGGCTACACCTTC.

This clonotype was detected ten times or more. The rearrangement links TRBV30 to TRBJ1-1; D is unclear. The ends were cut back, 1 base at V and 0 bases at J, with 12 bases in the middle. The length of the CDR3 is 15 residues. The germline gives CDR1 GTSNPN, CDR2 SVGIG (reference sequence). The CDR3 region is CAWSGLGNLNTEAFF. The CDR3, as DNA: TGTGCCTGGAGTGGTTTGGGAAACTTGAACACTGAAGCTTTCTTT.

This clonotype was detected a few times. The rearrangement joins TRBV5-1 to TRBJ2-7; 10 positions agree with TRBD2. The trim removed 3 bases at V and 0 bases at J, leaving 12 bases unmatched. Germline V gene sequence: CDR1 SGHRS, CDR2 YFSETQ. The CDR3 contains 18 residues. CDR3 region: CASSWRPSGGSPSYEQYF. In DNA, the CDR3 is TGCGCCAGCAGCTGGAGGCCTAGCGGGGGTTCACCCTCCTACGAGCAGTACTTC.